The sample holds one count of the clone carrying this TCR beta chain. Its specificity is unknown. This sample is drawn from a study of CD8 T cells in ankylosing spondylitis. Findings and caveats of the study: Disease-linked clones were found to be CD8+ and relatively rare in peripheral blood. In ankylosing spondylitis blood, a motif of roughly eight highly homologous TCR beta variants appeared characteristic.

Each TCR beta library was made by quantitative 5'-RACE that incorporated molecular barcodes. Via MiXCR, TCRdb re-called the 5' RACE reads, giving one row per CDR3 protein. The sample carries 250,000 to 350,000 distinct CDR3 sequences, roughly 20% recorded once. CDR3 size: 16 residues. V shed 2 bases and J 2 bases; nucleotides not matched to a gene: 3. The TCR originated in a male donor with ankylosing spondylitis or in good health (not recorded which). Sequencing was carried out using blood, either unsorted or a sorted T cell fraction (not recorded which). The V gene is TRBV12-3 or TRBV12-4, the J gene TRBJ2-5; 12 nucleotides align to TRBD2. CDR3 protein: CASSLTLAGGQETQYF. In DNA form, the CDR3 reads TGTGCCAGCAGTTTAACCCTAGCGGGGGGGCAAGAGACCCAGTACTTC.